The 24 T cell receptor beta chains in this list originate from one sample, sequenced in a study of shared clonotypes between healthy human individuals. TCRdb keeps only in-frame clones here, not all; method: immunoSEQ multiplex PCR. The sample has over a million clones; 98% are singletons. The sample taken for sequencing was naive CD4+ T cells sorted from blood. Subset meaning: CD45RA+ positively selected. These receptors were taken from a man aged 25-40 years in good health.

The rearrangement uses TRBV10-2 and TRBJ2-1, with TRBD1 matching over 9 bases. Germline-derived CDR1 and CDR2 are WSHSY and SAAADI. The CDR3 consists of 14 residues. Losses at the gene ends were 6 bases for V and 10 bases for J; bases not matched to a gene: 10. The CDR3 sequence is CASSPPDRGWEQFF. As DNA, the CDR3 is TGCGCCAGCAGCCCCCCGGACAGGGGATGGGAGCAGTTCTTC.

The V gene is TRBV7-2, the J gene TRBJ2-7; D is perhaps TRBD1 (5 bases). The CDR3 contains 12 residues. V gave up 5 bases and J gave up 3 bases, with 8 bases separating them. The V gene's germline CDR1 is SGHTA and CDR2 FQGNSA. The CDR3 nucleotides are TGTGCCAGCAGCGAAACAGGCTACGAGCAGTACTTC. Translated: CASSETGYEQYF.

V gene TRBV7-6 combines with J gene TRBJ2-4; D perhaps matches TRBD2 (7 bases). The CDR3 length is 14 residues. Germline CDR1 SGHVS, CDR2 FNYEAQ. V lost 0 bases to trimming and J lost 13 bases, with 16 bases between them. CDR3 bases: TGTGCCAGCAGCTTAGCAGAGGGGAGGGGGACGCAGTACTTC. This translates into CASSLAEGRGTQYF.

The chain combines TRBV7-8 with TRBJ2-7; 7 positions match TRBD2. The CDR3 length is 17 residues. With 4 bases clipped from V and 0 bases from J, the junction kept 12 bases outside the gene matches. CDR1 SGHVS and CDR2 FQNEAQ come from the germline V gene. The DNA for the CDR3 is TGTGCCAGCAGCTCAACCGGGGGGATTCAACTCTCCTACGAGCAGTACTTC. It encodes CASSSTGGIQLSYEQYF.

Written as DNA, the CDR3 is TGTGCCAGCAGTTACTCCGGACAGGGCATTCAGTACTTC. The encoded protein is CASSYSGQGIQYF. This chain links TRBV6-5 with TRBJ2-4, with TRBD1 identical over 8 bases. CDR3 length: 13 amino acids. The germline V gene encodes CDR1 MNHEY and CDR2 SVGAGI. Trimming cost V 0 bases and J 9 bases; bases outside gene matches: 1.

The chain combines TRBV28 with TRBJ1-1, with D possibly matching TRBD1 (6 bases). This CDR3 spans 13 amino acids. Germline CDR1 reads MDHEN; CDR2 reads SYDVKM. Trimming took 3 bases from V and 4 from J, leaving 9 bases between them. The CDR3 spells CASSFQGGTEAFF. In DNA, the CDR3 is TGTGCCAGCAGTTTCCAAGGGGGCACTGAAGCTTTCTTT. Based on the CDR3 plus reference TRBV28 and TRBJ1-1, the full variable domain is DVKVTQSSRYLVKRTGEKVFLECVQDMDHENMFWYRQDPGLGLRLIYFSYDVKMKEKGDIPEGYSVSREKKERFSLILESASTNQTSMYLCASSFQGGTEAFFGQGTRLTVV.

The chain combines TRBV19 with TRBJ2-6; a possible D gene is TRBD2 (6 bases). This CDR3 is built from 14 residues. V lost 5 bases to trimming and J lost 2 bases, with 7 bases between them. CDR1 and CDR2 (germline): LNHDA, SQIVND (reference sequence). The CDR3 region is CASSRRAGANVLTF. As DNA, the CDR3 is TGTGCCAGTAGTCGGAGGGCTGGGGCCAACGTCCTGACTTTC.

V usage is TRBV9 and J usage is TRBJ1-2; unclear D gene. The CDR3 consists of 13 residues. V was cut by 3 bases and J by 4 bases, with 10 bases left in between. CDR1 is SGDLS and CDR2 is YYNGEE in the germline V gene. For the CDR3, the DNA is TGTGCCAGCAGCGCCACAGCGTTCTATGGCTACACCTTC. It translates to CASSATAFYGYTF.

The chain has TRBV7-9 and TRBJ2-7; 7 bases fit TRBD1. This CDR3 is 16 amino acids long. V lost 4 bases to trimming and J lost 3 bases; unmatched junction nucleotides: 12. Germline V gene sequence: CDR1 SEHNR, CDR2 FQNEAQ (reference sequence). The CDR3 sequence: CASSSPIRGPSYEQYF. The DNA for the CDR3 is TGTGCCAGCAGCTCACCGATAAGGGGGCCGAGCTACGAGCAGTACTTC.

This chain links TRBV10-3 with TRBJ2-7, with 10 bases aligning to TRBD2. The CDR3 is 14 amino acids. J gave up 3 bases and V 3 bases, and 2 bases lay outside the gene matches. Germline loops: CDR1 ENHRY, CDR2 SYGVKD. CDR3 sequence reads: CAISDASGSYEQYF. The CDR3 bases are TGTGCCATCAGTGACGCTAGCGGGAGCTACGAGCAGTACTTC.

This rearrangement joins TRBV6-1 to TRBJ2-7; 11 positions agree with TRBD2. Germline V gene lookup returns CDR1 MNHNS and CDR2 SASEGT. V lost 5 bases to trimming and J lost 2 bases; unmatched junction nucleotides: 5. The CDR3 consists of 15 residues. The CDR3 region is CASSSLSGRAYEQYF. The CDR3 nucleotides are TGTGCCAGCAGTTCCCTTAGCGGGAGGGCCTACGAGCAGTACTTC.

The rearrangement joins TRBV18 to TRBJ2-1; D is perhaps TRBD1 (5 bases). The V gene's germline CDR1 is KGHSH and CDR2 LQKENI. Trimming stripped 2 bases from V and 9 bases from J, with 14 bases between. The CDR3 is made up of 14 amino acids. CDR3 nucleotide sequence: TGTGCCAGCTCACCAGGTCGTGACAGCACTGAGCAGTTCTTC. It is translated as CASSPGRDSTEQFF.

This clone occurred once. CDR3 amino acids: CASSRQTNTGELFF. CDR3 DNA sequence: TGCGCCAGCAGTAGACAGACGAACACCGGGGAGCTGTTTTTT. The chain joins TRBV5-1 to TRBJ2-2, with a tentative D call TRBD1 (5 bases). The CDR3 has 14 amino acids. Per germline, CDR1 SGHRS and CDR2 YFSETQ. Trimming shortened V by 5 bases and J by 0 bases, and 8 bases separated the two germline ends.

This chain links TRBV18 with TRBJ2-5, with D perhaps matching TRBD1 (5 bases). CDR1 is KGHSH and CDR2 is LQKENI in the germline V gene. The CDR3 has 14 amino acids. V was cut by 1 base and J by 4 bases, with 10 bases left in between. The CDR3 bases are TGTGCCAGCTCACCACTTGGGGCGAGAGAGACCCAGTACTTC. It translates to CASSPLGARETQYF.

V and J are TRBV10-3 and TRBJ2-5, with TRBD1 matching 9 bases. CDR1 and CDR2 from the germline V gene are ENHRY and SYGVKD. The V segment lost 3 bases and the J segment 5 bases; nucleotides outside the gene matches: 4. The CDR3 runs 14 residues. The CDR3 reads CAISDNRGLETQYF. The DNA of the CDR3 is TGTGCCATCAGTGACAACAGGGGGCTGGAGACCCAGTACTTC.

In nucleotides, the CDR3 is TGTGCCAGCAGCCAGACGGGACAGGGGAATGAAAAACTGTTTTTT. It translates to CASSQTGQGNEKLFF. J is TRBJ1-4 and V is TRBV7-3, with 10 bases that match TRBD1. V dropped 5 bases and J dropped 5; count of bases not matched to a gene: 5. Germline lookup yields CDR1 SGHTA and CDR2 FQGTGA. The CDR3 spans 15 residues. The full variable domain, in which reference TRBV7-3 and TRBJ1-4 provide the parts outside the CDR3, is GAGVSQTPSNKVTEKGKYVELRCDPISGHTALYWYRQSLGQGPEFLIYFQGTGAADDSGLPNDRFFAVRPEGSVSTLKIQRTERGDSAVYLCASSQTGQGNEKLFFGSGTQLSVL.

The rearrangement uses TRBV10-2 and TRBJ2-2; TRBD2 matches 9 bases. The V segment lost 6 bases and the J segment 1 base; nucleotides outside the gene matches: 15. The CDR3 is 19 residues long. Germline V gene sequence: CDR1 WSHSY, CDR2 SAAADI. CDR3 nucleotides: TGCGCCAGCAGCCACGCAAGACTAGCGGAGGGATTGAACACCGGGGAGCTGTTTTTT. The encoded protein is CASSHARLAEGLNTGELFF.

V gene TRBV28 combines with J gene TRBJ1-5, with 12 bases matching TRBD1. The CDR3 runs to 21 residues. CDR1 MDHEN and CDR2 SYDVKM come from the germline V gene. The J segment lost 2 bases and the V segment lost 4 bases, leaving 18 bases of the junction unmatched. CDR3 coding DNA: TGTGCCAGCAGTTCCGTACTAACCGGGACAGGGGGCGCAGTGGGCAATCAGCCCCAGCATTTT. It yields the protein CASSSVLTGTGGAVGNQPQHF.

Concerning this clone: Different DNA sequences within this sample yield the same CDR3. This rearrangement joins TRBV9 to TRBJ2-7; D is ambiguous. The CDR3 sequence is 13 residues long. The germline V gene has CDR1 SGDLS and CDR2 YYNGEE. Trimming removed 2 bases from V and 0 bases from J, with 6 bases in between. CDR3 sequence (DNA): TGTGCCAGCAGCGTCGGGCCCTCCTACGAGCAGTACTTC. Protein: CASSVGPSYEQYF.

This chain connects TRBV15 to TRBJ2-6, with D perhaps TRBD1 or TRBD2 (5 bases each). The germline V and J ends were trimmed by 0 bases and 4 bases, with 10 bases remaining between them. Germline assignment: CDR1 LNHNV and CDR2 YYDKDF (reference sequence). The CDR3 is 16 amino acids. The CDR3 spells CATSRDLGTGANVLTF. The CDR3 nucleotides are TGTGCCACCAGCAGAGATTTGGGGACCGGGGCCAACGTCCTGACTTTC.

The chain recombines TRBV25-1 with TRBJ2-5; D not resolved. The CDR3 has 12 amino acids. Germline V gene data show CDR1 as MGHDK and CDR2 as SYGVNS. V was trimmed by 4 bases and J by 7 bases, leaving 10 bases between them. CDR3 residues: CASSASPGTQYF. CDR3 nucleotides: TGTGCCAGCAGTGCTTCCCCGGGGACCCAGTACTTC.

The gene calls are TRBV28 and TRBJ2-7; D may correspond to TRBD1 or TRBD2 (5 bases each). This CDR3 is 13 amino acids long. Trimming stripped 6 bases from V and 4 bases from J, with 13 bases between. CDR1 and CDR2 (germline): MDHEN, SYDVKM. The DNA of the CDR3 is TGTGCCAGCAGACCGGGGCAAGCTTACGAGCAGTACTTC. Translated: CASRPGQAYEQYF.

The rearrangement uses TRBV4-3 and TRBJ1-3, with a possible D match to TRBD1 (5 bases). Germline values: CDR1 LGHNA, CDR2 YSLEER. CDR3 length equals 17 residues. V was trimmed by 0 bases and J by 0 bases, leaving 12 bases between them. The CDR3 sequence is CASSQDRGAGSGNTIYF. CDR3 bases: TGCGCCAGCAGCCAAGATCGCGGGGCAGGCTCTGGAAACACCATATATTTT.

This clone was recorded a few times. V is TRBV6-1 and J is TRBJ1-2; TRBD1 is a possible D gene (6 bases). Germline V gene data show CDR1 as MNHNS and CDR2 as SASEGT. Between the trimmed V and J ends, which lost 2 bases and 6 bases, there was a span of 16 bases. The CDR3 loop spans 15 amino acids. The CDR3 spells CASSEPLGRGHGYTF. The CDR3 nucleotides read TGTGCCAGCAGTGAACCATTGGGCAGGGGCCATGGCTACACCTTC.